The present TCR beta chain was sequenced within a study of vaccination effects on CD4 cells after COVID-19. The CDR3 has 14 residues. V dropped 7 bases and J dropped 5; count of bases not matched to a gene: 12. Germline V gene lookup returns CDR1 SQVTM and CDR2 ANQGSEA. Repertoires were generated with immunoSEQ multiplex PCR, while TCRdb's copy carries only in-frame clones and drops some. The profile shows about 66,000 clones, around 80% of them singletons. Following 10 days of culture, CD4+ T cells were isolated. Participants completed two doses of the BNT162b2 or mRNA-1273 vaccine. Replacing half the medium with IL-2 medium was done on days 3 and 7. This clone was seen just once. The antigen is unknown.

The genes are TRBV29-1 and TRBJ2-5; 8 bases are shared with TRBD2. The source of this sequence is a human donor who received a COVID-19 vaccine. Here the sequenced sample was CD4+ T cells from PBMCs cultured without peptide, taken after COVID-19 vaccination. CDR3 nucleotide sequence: TGCAGCGCTCCAGCGGGGGCCGCCAGGGAGACCCAGTACTTC. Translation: CSAPAGAARETQYF.